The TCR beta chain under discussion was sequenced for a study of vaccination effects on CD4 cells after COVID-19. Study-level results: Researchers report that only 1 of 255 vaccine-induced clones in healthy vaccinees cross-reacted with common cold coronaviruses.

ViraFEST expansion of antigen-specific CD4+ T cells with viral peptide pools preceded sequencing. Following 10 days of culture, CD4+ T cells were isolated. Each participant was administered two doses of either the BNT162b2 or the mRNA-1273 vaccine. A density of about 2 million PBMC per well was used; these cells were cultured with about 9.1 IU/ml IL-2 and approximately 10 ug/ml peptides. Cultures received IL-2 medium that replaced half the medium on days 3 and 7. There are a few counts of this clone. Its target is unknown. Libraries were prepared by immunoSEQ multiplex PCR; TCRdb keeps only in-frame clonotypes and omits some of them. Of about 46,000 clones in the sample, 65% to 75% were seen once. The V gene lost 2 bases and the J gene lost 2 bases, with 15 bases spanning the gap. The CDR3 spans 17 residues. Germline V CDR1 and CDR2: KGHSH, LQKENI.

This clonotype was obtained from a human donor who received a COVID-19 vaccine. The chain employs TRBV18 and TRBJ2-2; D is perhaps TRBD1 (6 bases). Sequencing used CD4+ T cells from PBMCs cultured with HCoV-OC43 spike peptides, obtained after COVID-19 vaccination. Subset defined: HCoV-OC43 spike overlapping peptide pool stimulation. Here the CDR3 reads CASSPLPGGSNTGELFF. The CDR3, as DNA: TGTGCCAGCTCACCATTGCCTGGGGGCAGTAACACCGGGGAGCTGTTTTTT.